Listed below are T cell receptor beta chains from one sample, sequenced in a study of T-cell memory formation after mild COVID-19. Each CDR3 protein is one row after TCRdb ran MiXCR on the 5' RACE reads. The repertoire includes some 320,000 distinct CDR3 sequences, over 11% of them detected once, and 21% sits in the top ten. Material for sequencing was PBMCs or a T cell subset sorted from them (not recorded which). The receptors here all came from a man younger than 30 who had mild COVID-19 (a few samples of this study predate the infection). Cell type and time point are not known. The CDR3 runs from the conserved cysteine through the conserved F or W. D genes are given only for firm matches. Rows give clone size only sometimes, using once, few, many, or a class for an expanded clone.

j_call | d_call | v_call | clone_size | cdr3_nt | cdr3_aa
TRBJ2-7 | . | TRBV28 | few | TGTGCCAGCAGCACAGGGGGGGCCTACGAGCAGTACTTC | CASSTGGAYEQYF
TRBJ2-5 | TRBD1 | TRBV12-3/TRBV12-4 | few | TGTGCCAGCAGTACCCGACAGGGCCAAGAGACCCAGTACTTC | CASSTRQGQETQYF
TRBJ1-1 | TRBD1 | TRBV12-3/TRBV12-4 | few | TGTGCCAGCACTCCCAGGGGGCATCAGAACACTGAAGCTTTCTTT | CASTPRGHQNTEAFF
TRBJ1-5 | . | TRBV5-4 | . | TGTGCCAGCAGCTTTGGTCCCGCCGATCAGCCCCAGCATTTT | CASSFGPADQPQHF
TRBJ1-1 | . | TRBV4-3 | . | TGCGCCAGCAGCCAAGATCGGGTGGGTCCGGGTACGAACACTGAAGCTTTCTTT | CASSQDRVGPGTNTEAFF
TRBJ2-1 | . | TRBV20-1 | few | TGCAGTGCTCAACGCCGGGATGAGCAGTTCTTC | CSAQRRDEQFF
TRBJ2-7 | . | TRBV5-1 | few | TGCGCCAGCAGCTTGGGGCTGGGGCTTAGCTCCTACGAGCAGTACTTC | CASSLGLGLSSYEQYF
TRBJ2-5 | . | TRBV7-2 | . | TGTGCCAGCAGCCCCCTGACAAAAGAGACCCAGTACTTC | CASSPLTKETQYF
TRBJ2-6 | . | TRBV7-6 | many | TGTGCCAGCAGCTTAGGTTCGGGGGCCAACGTCCTGACTTTC | CASSLGSGANVLTF
TRBJ2-1 | . | TRBV3-1 | many | TGTGCCAGCAGCCAGGCGGGTGAGCAGTTCTTC | CASSQAGEQFF
TRBJ2-5 | . | TRBV6-2/TRBV6-3 | few | TGTGCCAGCGGGGGGGCTCCCTACCAAGAGACCCAGTACTTC | CASGGAPYQETQYF
TRBJ2-2 | TRBD2 | TRBV7-9 | . | TGTGCCAGCAGCTCCGAGCGGGACGGGGAGCTGTTTTTT | CASSSERDGELFF
TRBJ1-1 | TRBD1 | TRBV6-5 | . | TGTGCCAGCAGTCAACAGGGGTCTGAAGCTTTCTTT | CASSQQGSEAFF
TRBJ2-1 | . | TRBV24-1 | many | TGTGCCACCGGCCAGGGCGGGAATGAGCAGTTCTTC | CATGQGGNEQFF
TRBJ2-3 | . | TRBV5-6 | few | TGTGCCAGCAGCTTGGAGCGACGGCGGGGAGGCACAGATACGCAGTATTTT | CASSLERRRGGTDTQYF
TRBJ1-2 | . | TRBV7-9 | . | TGTGCCAGCAGCTTAGAGCATGGCTACACCTTC | CASSLEHGYTF
TRBJ1-2 | . | TRBV6-2/TRBV6-3 | . | TGTGCCAGCAGTTACGCCAGTAACGGCTACACCTTC | CASSYASNGYTF
TRBJ2-5 | TRBD1 | TRBV7-9 | few | TGTGCCAGCAGCTCGACTCACAGGGGGCGGGAGACCCAGTACTTC | CASSSTHRGRETQYF
TRBJ1-3 | . | TRBV5-5 | few | TGTGCCAGCAGCTTGGCCGCGATGTCTGAGGGAAACACCATATATTTT | CASSLAAMSEGNTIYF
TRBJ2-1 | . | TRBV7-9 | . | TGTGCCACCCTCGCGGGGAGCTCCTACAATGAGCAGTTCTTC | CATLAGSSYNEQFF
TRBJ2-5 | TRBD2 | TRBV5-1 | . | TGCGCCAGCAGCCCCTCCGGGACTAGGAACCCCGAGACCCAGTACTTC | CASSPSGTRNPETQYF
TRBJ2-7 | . | TRBV19 | many | TGTGCCAGTAGTACACAGGACGCTTCCTACGAGCAGTACTTC | CASSTQDASYEQYF
TRBJ2-7 | . | TRBV29-1 | few | TGCAGCGTTCAGTTTCGGACAGGGACTAGAACCTACGAGCAGTACTTC | CSVQFRTGTRTYEQYF
TRBJ2-3 | . | TRBV12-5 | many | TGTGCTAGTGGTCCCGGGACTGCCAACCTCGGTACGCAGTATTTT | CASGPGTANLGTQYF
TRBJ1-2 | . | TRBV5-1 | . | TGCGCCAGCAGCTTTGGGGGAGGCTACACCTTC | CASSFGGGYTF
TRBJ2-5 | . | TRBV25-1 | few | TGTGCCAGCAGTGAAACCCGGGAGACCCAGTACTTC | CASSETRETQYF
TRBJ2-1 | TRBD1 | TRBV5-1 | . | TGCGCCAGCAGCGGGACAGGGAGTGAGCAGTTCTTC | CASSGTGSEQFF
TRBJ2-5 | TRBD1 | TRBV29-1 | few | TGCAGCGTTCAACAGGGGGCTAGCACCCAGTACTTC | CSVQQGASTQYF
TRBJ2-3 | . | TRBV7-2 | many | TGTGCCAGCAGCACAGGGACTTCTGGGGTCGTAGATACGCAGTATTTT | CASSTGTSGVVDTQYF
TRBJ2-3 | . | TRBV2 | few | TGTGCCAGCAGTGAAGCGGGGAGCTACGGCCACACAGATACGCAGTATTTT | CASSEAGSYGHTDTQYF
TRBJ2-5 | TRBD2 | TRBV20-1 | . | TGCAGTGCTAGGACTAGCGGGGCGGGAGAGACCCAGTACTTC | CSARTSGAGETQYF
TRBJ1-2 | TRBD1 | TRBV6-5 | few | TGTGCCAGCAGTAGCGGACAGGGCGTTCGTGGCTACACCTTC | CASSSGQGVRGYTF
TRBJ2-5 | . | TRBV2 | . | TGTGCCAGCAGGGGGGGGCCGGAGACCCAGTACTTC | CASRGGPETQYF
TRBJ2-3 | TRBD2 | TRBV7-2 | . | TGTGCCAGCAGCTTCGGCAGCGGGGGGGCCGGTACGCAGTATTTT | CASSFGSGGAGTQYF
TRBJ1-2 | . | TRBV27 | . | TGTGCCAGCAGTCAAATAGGGGGGTTCTATGGCTACACCTTC | CASSQIGGFYGYTF
TRBJ2-3 | TRBD2 | TRBV5-1 | . | TGCGCCAGCAGCTTGGGGCTAGCGGGGGGGCCTGGGGATACGCAGTATTTT | CASSLGLAGGPGDTQYF
TRBJ2-1 | . | TRBV7-2 | . | TGTGCCAGCAGCTTAATTCAAGGCAATGAGCAGTTCTTC | CASSLIQGNEQFF
TRBJ2-7 | TRBD1 | TRBV7-2 | few | TGTGCCAGCAGCTCGGGACAGCCAGGACTCGAGCAGTACTTC | CASSSGQPGLEQYF
TRBJ1-1 | TRBD1 | TRBV20-1 | . | TGCAGTGCTTGGCCACAGACAGGGGCGAACACTGAAGCTTTCTTT | CSAWPQTGANTEAFF
TRBJ2-2 | TRBD2 | TRBV20-1 | . | TGCAGTGCTCCTCCGGTACTAGCGGGGGGGAACACCGGGGAGCTGTTTTTT | CSAPPVLAGGNTGELFF